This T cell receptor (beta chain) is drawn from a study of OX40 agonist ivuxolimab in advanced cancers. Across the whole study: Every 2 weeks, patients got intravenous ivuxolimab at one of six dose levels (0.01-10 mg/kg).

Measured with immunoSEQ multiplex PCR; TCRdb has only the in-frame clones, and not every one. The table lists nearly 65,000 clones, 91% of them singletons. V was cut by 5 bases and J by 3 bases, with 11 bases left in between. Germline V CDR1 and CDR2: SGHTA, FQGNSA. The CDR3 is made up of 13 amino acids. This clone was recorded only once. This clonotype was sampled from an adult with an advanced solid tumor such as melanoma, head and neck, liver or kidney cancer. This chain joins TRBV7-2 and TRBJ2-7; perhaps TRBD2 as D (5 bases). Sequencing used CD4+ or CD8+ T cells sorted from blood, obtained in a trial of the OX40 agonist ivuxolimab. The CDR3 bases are TGTGCCAGCAGCCCCGGACTGGGCTACGAGCAGTACTTC. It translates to CASSPGLGYEQYF. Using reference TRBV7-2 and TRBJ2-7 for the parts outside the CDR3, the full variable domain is GAGVSQSPSNKVTEKGKDVELRCDPISGHTALYWYRQSLGQGLEFLIYFQGNSAPDKSGLPSDRFSAERTGGSVSTLTIQRTQQEDSAVYLCASSPGLGYEQYFGPGTRLTVT.